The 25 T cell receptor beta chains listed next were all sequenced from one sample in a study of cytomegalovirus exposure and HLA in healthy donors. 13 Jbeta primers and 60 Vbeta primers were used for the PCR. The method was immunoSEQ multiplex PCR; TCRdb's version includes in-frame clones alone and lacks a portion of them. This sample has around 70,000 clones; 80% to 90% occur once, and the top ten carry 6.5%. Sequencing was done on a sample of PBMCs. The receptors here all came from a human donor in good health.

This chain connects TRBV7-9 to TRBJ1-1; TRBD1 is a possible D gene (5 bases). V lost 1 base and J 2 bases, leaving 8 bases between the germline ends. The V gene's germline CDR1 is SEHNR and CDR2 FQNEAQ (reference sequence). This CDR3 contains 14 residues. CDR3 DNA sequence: TGTGCCAGCAGCTTAGTCCAGGGAAACACTGAAGCTTTCTTT. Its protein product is CASSLVQGNTEAFF.

The CDR3 reads CASSPQVGGYTF. The CDR3, as DNA: TGTGCCAGCAGTCCCCAGGTTGGGGGCTACACCTTC. This chain uses TRBV6-5 with TRBJ1-2, with D unresolved. The CDR3 length is 12 residues. CDR1 is MNHEY, CDR2 SVGAGI, per germline. Trimming took off 5 bases at V and 8 bases at J, with 12 bases between the two ends.

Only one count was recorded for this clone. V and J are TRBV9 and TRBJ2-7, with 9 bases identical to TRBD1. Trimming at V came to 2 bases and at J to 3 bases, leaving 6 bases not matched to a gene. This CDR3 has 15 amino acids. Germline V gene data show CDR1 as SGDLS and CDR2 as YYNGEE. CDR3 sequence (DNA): TGTGCCAGCAGCGTCGCCTGGACAGGGGACTACGAGCAGTACTTC. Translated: CASSVAWTGDYEQYF.

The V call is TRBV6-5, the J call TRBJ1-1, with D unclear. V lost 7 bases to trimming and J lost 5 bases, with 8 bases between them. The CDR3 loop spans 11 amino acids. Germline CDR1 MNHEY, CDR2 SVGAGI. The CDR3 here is CASKRQTEAFF. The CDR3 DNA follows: TGTGCCAGCAAGAGGCAGACTGAAGCTTTCTTT.

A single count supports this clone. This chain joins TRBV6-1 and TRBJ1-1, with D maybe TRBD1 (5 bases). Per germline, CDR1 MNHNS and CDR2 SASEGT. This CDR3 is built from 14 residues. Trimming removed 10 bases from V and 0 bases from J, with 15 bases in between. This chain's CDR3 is CATRRGVMNTEAFF. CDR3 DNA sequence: TGTGCCACTCGGAGGGGTGTAATGAACACTGAAGCTTTCTTT.

In DNA form, the CDR3 reads TGTGCCAGCAGAGTGGGTTCAGGCCGGGGGTCCTACGAGCAGTACTTC. This encodes CASRVGSGRGSYEQYF. V and J are TRBV28 and TRBJ2-7; weak D call: TRBD2 (6 bases). Deletions cut 6 bases from V and 1 base from J, with 19 bases between. The CDR3 contains 16 residues. Germline-derived CDR1 and CDR2 are MDHEN and SYDVKM.

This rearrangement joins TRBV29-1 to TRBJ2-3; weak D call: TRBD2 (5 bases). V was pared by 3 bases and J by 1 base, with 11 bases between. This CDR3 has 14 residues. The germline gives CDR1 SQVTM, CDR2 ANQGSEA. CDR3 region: CSVEVGVRTDTQYF. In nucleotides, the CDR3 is TGCAGCGTTGAGGTCGGGGTTCGCACAGATACGCAGTATTTT.

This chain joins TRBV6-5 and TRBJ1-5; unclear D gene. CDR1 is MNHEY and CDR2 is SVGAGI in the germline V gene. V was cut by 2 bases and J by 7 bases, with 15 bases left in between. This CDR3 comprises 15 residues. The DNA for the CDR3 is TGTGCCAGCAGTTACACATGGGCCGCTGGGCAGCCCCAGCATTTT. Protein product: CASSYTWAAGQPQHF.

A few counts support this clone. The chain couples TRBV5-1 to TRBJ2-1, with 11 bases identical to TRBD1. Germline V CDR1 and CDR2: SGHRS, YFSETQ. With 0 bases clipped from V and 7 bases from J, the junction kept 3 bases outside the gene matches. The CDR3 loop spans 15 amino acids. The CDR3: CASSLDGTGGNEQFF. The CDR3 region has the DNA TGCGCCAGCAGCTTGGATGGGACAGGGGGAAATGAGCAGTTCTTC.

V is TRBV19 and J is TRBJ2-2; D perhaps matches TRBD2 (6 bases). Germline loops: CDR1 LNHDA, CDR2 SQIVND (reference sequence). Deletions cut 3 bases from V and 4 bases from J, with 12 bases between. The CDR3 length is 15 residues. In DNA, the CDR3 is TGTGCCAGTAGTATCAGGGAGGTTGGCACCGGGGAGCTGTTTTTT. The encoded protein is CASSIREVGTGELFF.

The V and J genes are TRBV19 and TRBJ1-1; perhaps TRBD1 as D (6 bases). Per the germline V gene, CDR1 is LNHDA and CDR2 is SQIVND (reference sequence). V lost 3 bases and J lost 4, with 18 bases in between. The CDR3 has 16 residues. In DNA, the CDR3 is TGTGCCAGTAGTATTTCCGGGACCCAGGGGAGCACTGAAGCTTTCTTT. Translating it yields CASSISGTQGSTEAFF.

CDR3 nucleotides: TGTGCCAGCAGTTTGCTCTCTGCAGATAATTCACCCCTCCACTTT. This gives the protein CASSLLSADNSPLHF. The chain joins TRBV6-5 to TRBJ1-6; D call uncertain. With 4 bases removed from V and 5 bases from J, the gap between germline ends came to 12 bases. The length of the CDR3 is 15 residues. The V gene's germline CDR1 is MNHEY and CDR2 SVGAGI.

The CDR3 loop reads CASSDEGTGVGGYTF. In DNA, the CDR3 is TGTGCCAGCAGTGACGAGGGGACAGGGGTTGGGGGCTACACCTTC. This sequence joins TRBV2 and TRBJ1-2, with 10 bases aligning to TRBD1. The germline V gene encodes CDR1 SNHLY and CDR2 FYNNEI. The length of the CDR3 is 15 residues. After removal of 3 bases from V and 8 bases from J, the junction contained 9 bases not matched to a gene.

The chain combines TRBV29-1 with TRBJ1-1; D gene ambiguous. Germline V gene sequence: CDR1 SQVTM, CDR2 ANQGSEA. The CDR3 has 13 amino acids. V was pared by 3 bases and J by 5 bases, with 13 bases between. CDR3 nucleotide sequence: TGCAGCGTTGAGGACGGAAAGCGGACTGAAGCTTTCTTT. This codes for CSVEDGKRTEAFF.

The DNA of the CDR3 is TGCGCCAGCAGATGGGCGGGGGGGAACACTGAAGCTTTCTTT. Encoded protein: CASRWAGGNTEAFF. The V gene is TRBV5-1, the J gene TRBJ1-1; D may be TRBD1 (5 bases). CDR1 is SGHRS and CDR2 is YFSETQ in the germline V gene. This CDR3 contains 14 residues. The V end was cut by 5 bases, the J end by 1 base, with 12 bases between.

CDR3 nucleotide sequence: TGTGCCAGCACGTTTCTAGCGGGGGCAGGGGAGCAGTACTTC. As protein: CASTFLAGAGEQYF. The V call is TRBV28, the J call TRBJ2-7; 10 bases match TRBD2. Germline lookup yields CDR1 MDHEN and CDR2 SYDVKM. With V trimmed by 7 bases and J by 7 bases, 10 bases remained unmatched. The CDR3 has 14 amino acids.

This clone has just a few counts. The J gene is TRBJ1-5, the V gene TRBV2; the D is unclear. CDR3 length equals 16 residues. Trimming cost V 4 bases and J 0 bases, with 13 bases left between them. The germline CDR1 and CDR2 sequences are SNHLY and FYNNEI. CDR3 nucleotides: TGTGCCAGCAGTGCCGGGTCGACGGATAGCAATCAGCCCCAGCATTTT. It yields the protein CASSAGSTDSNQPQHF. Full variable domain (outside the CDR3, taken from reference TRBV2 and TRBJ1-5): EPEVTQTPSHQVTQMGQEVILRCVPISNHLYFYWYRQILGQKVEFLVSFYNNEISEKSEIFDDQFSVERPDGSNFTLKIRSTKLEDSAMYFCASSAGSTDSNQPQHFGDGTRLSIL.

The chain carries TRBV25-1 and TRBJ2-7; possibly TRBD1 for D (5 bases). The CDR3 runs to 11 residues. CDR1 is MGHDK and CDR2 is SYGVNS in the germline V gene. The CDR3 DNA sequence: TGTGCTTCAGGGTTAGGCTACGAGCAGTACTTC. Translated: CASGLGYEQYF.

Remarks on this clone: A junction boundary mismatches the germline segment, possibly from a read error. The CDR3 nucleotides read TGTGCCAGCAGCCCACAGGGAACGAACACTGGAGCTTTCTTT. Its translation: CASSPQGTNTGAFF. The J gene is TRBJ1-1, the V gene TRBV7-2; D may be TRBD1 (6 bases). The length of the CDR3 is 14 residues. CDR1 is SGHTA, CDR2 FQGNSA, per germline.

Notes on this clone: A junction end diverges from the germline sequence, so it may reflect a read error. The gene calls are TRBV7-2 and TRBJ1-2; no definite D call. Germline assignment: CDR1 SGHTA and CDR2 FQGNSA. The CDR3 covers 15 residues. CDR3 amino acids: CASTLRRRPDYGYTF. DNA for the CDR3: TGTGCCAGCACCTTAAGGCGGAGACCGGATTATGGCTACACCTTC.

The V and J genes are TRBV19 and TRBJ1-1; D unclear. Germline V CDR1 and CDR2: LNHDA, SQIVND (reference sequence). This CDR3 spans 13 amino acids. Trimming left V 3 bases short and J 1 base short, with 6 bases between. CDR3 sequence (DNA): TGTGCCAGTAGTATTGAGGCGAACACTGAAGCTTTCTTT. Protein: CASSIEANTEAFF.

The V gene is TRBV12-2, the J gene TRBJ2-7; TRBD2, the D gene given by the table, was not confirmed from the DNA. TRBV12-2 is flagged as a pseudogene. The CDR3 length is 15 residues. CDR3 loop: CASRLDWTQSYEQYF. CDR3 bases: TGTGCAAGTCGCTTAGACTGGACTCAGTCCTACGAGCAGTACTTC.

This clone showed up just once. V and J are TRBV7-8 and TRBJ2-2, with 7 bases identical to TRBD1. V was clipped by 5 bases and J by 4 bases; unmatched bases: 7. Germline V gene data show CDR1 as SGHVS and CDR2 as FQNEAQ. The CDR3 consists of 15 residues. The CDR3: CASSRSGQTTGELFF. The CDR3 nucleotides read TGTGCCAGCAGCCGGTCGGGACAGACCACCGGGGAGCTGTTTTTT.

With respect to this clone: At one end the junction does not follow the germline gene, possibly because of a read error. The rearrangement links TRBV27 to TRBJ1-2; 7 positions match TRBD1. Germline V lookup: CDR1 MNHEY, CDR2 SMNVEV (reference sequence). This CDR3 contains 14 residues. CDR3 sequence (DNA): TGTGCCAGCAGTTTATTTAGGACAGGCGAAGGCTACCCCTTC. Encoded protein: CASSLFRTGEGYPF.

CDR3 in DNA: TGTGCCAGCAGCTTAGGAACAGGGGCTGAGTTCTTC. Amino acids: CASSLGTGAEFF. The chain has TRBV7-9 and TRBJ2-1, with 7 bases lining up with TRBD1. J lost 14 bases, V lost 1 base, and 5 bases had no gene match. This CDR3 region has 12 residues. Germline V gene sequence: CDR1 SEHNR, CDR2 FQNEAQ (reference sequence).